This TCR beta chain is from a study of cytomegalovirus exposure and HLA in healthy donors. For the study at large: An analysis done earlier identified more than 90 million unique TCR beta sequences from around 180 million T cells.

Amplification used 60 Vbeta primers and 13 Jbeta primers. Profiling relied on immunoSEQ multiplex PCR, and the TCRdb table lists in-frame clones only, not all of them. This sample carries tens of thousands of clones, approximately 84% of them seen once, and the ten largest clones take about 2.1%. The TCR was taken from a young man in good health and CMV-seronegative. What was sequenced was PBMCs.

CDR3 coding DNA: TGTGCCAGCAGCCCCGGGACAGGGGGCAATCAGCCCCAGCATTTT. Translating gives CASSPGTGGNQPQHF. The chain carries TRBV5-4 and TRBJ1-5, with 10 bases fitting TRBD1. CDR3 length: 15 amino acids. V trimming: 4 bases; J trimming: 2 bases; junction bases outside the gene matches: 3. The germline CDR1 and CDR2 sequences are SGHNT and YYREEE (reference sequence).